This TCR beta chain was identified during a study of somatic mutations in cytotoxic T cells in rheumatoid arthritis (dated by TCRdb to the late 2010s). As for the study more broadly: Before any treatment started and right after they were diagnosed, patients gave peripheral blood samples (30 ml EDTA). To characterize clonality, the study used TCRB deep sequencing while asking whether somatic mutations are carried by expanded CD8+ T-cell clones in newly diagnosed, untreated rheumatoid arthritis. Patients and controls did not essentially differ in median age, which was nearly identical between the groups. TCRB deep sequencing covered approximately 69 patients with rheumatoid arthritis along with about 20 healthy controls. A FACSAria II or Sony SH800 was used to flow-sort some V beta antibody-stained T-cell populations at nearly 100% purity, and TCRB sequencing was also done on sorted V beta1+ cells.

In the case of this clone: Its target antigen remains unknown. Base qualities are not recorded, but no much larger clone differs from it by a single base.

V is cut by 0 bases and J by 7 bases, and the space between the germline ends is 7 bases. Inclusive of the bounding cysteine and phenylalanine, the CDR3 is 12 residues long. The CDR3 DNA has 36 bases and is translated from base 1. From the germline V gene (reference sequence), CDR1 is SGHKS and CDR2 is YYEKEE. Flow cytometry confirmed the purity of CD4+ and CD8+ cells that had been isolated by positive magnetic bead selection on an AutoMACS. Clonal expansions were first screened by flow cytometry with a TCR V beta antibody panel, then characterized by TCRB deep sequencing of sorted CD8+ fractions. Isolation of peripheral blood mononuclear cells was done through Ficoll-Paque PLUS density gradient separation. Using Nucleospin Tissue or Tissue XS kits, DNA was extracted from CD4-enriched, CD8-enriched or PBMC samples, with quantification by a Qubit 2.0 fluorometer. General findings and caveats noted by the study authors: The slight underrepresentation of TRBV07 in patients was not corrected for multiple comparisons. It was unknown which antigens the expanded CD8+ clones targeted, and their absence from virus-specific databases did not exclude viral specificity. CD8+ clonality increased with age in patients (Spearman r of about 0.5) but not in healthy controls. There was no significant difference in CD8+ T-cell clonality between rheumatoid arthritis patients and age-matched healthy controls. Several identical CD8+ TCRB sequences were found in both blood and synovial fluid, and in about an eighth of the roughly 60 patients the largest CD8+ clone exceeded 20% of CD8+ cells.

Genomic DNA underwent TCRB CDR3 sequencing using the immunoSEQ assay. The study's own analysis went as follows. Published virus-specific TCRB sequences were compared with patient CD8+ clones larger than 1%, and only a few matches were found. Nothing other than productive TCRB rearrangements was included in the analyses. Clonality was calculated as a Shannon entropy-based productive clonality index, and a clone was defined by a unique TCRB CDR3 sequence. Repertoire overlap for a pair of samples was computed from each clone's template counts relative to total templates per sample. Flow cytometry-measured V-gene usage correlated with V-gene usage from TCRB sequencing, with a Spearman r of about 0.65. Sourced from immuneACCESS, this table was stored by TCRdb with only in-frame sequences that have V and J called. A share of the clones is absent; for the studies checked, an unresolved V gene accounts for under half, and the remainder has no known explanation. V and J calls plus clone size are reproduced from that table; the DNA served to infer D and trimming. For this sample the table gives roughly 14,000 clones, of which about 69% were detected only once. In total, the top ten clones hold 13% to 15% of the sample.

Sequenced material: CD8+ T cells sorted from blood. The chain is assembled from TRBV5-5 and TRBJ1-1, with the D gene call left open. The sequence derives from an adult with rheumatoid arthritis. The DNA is TGTGCCAGCAGCTTGGCGGATATTGAAGCTTTCTTT. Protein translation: CASSLADIEAFF.